The rows below give T cell receptor beta chains drawn from one sample of a study of blood T cell repertoires in COVID-19. TCRdb's copy holds only in-frame clones and misses some; the assay was immunoSEQ multiplex PCR. Of approximately 110,000 clones listed, roughly 81% are singletons. The sequenced material came from peripheral blood. These receptors were obtained from a woman in her 70s with acute or convalescent COVID-19. The CDR3 runs from the conserved cysteine through the conserved F or W. The D gene is left open where the match is weak. For some rows the clone size is stated as once, few or many, or as a class when expanded; others skip it.

>TRBV6-5|-|TRBJ1-6|once
TGTGCCAGCAGCCAGGGTCCCTATAATTCACCCCTCCACTTT
CASSQGPYNSPLHF
>TRBV30|-|TRBJ1-1|once
TGTGCCTGGAGTGTACGGGTCAGCACTGAAGCTTTCTTT
CAWSVRVSTEAFF
>TRBV4-2|-|TRBJ1-4|-
TGTGCCAGCAGCTCTTGGGGGGGCGAAAAACTGTTTTTT
CASSSWGGEKLFF
>TRBV30|TRBD1|TRBJ2-7|once
TGTGCCGCCGGAGACAGGGCCTACGAGCAGTACTTC
CAAGDRAYEQYF
>TRBV3-1/TRBV3-2|-|TRBJ2-3|-
TGTGCCAGCAGCCCATGGGAGTCAGGGGCAGATACGCAGTATTTT
CASSPWESGADTQYF
>TRBV28|TRBD2|TRBJ2-6|-
TGTGCCAGCAGCCCCCCCTTAGCGGGAGCGTTTGGGGCCAACGTCCTGACTTTC
CASSPPLAGAFGANVLTF
>TRBV20-1|TRBD2|TRBJ2-1|-
TGCAGTGCTAGTGAAACTAGCGGGAGTGGAAATGAGCAGTTCTTC
CSASETSGSGNEQFF
>TRBV5-5|-|TRBJ2-2|-
TGTGCCAGCAGCTTGGCCCGGGCCGGGGAGCTGTTTTTT
CASSLARAGELFF
>TRBV6-6|TRBD1|TRBJ2-1|few
TGTGCCAGCAGTTACTCACAGGGGAACGAGCAGTTCTTC
CASSYSQGNEQFF
>TRBV5-6|TRBD1|TRBJ1-1|once
TGTGCCAGCAGCTACCCGGACAGGGCGGCCACTGAAGCTTTCTTT
CASSYPDRAATEAFF
>TRBV29-1|TRBD1|TRBJ1-1|-
TGCAGCGTTGATCGACAGGGTACTGAAGCTTTCTTT
CSVDRQGTEAFF
>TRBV6-5|TRBD2|TRBJ2-7|-
TGTGCCAGCAGTAGGGGACTAGCGGGAGCCTACGAGCAGTACTTC
CASSRGLAGAYEQYF
>TRBV3-1/TRBV3-2|-|TRBJ1-1|-
TGTGCCAGCAGCCAACTGGGAAGGGGGGGGACTGAAGCTTTCTTT
CASSQLGRGGTEAFF
>TRBV29-1|TRBD1|TRBJ1-5|-
TGCAGCGTCACGACAGGGAATAGCAATCAGCCCCAGCATTTT
CSVTTGNSNQPQHF
>TRBV7-8|-|TRBJ2-7|few
TGTGCCAGCAGCTTAGGGGACACCTCCTACGAGCAGTACTTC
CASSLGDTSYEQYF
>TRBV5-6|-|TRBJ1-2|few
TGTGCCAGCAGCCGGTTCCAGGGTAGTAGTGGCTACACCTTC
CASSRFQGSSGYTF
>TRBV9|TRBD2|TRBJ2-1|-
TGTGCCAGCAGCGCCTCTAGCGGAAGCTCCTACAATGAGCAGTTCTTC
CASSASSGSSYNEQFF
>TRBV6-2/TRBV6-3|TRBD1|TRBJ2-5|-
TGTGCCAGCAGTTACTGGACAGGGCCGGAGCAAGAGACCCAGTACTTC
CASSYWTGPEQETQYF
>TRBV18|-|TRBJ1-6|-
TGTGCCAGCTCACCACAGCCAGGAAATAATTCACCCCTCCACTTT
CASSPQPGNNSPLHF
>TRBV5-1|TRBD1|TRBJ2-2|-
TGCGCCAGCAGCTTGGACGGACAGGCGAACACCGGGGAGCTGTTTTTT
CASSLDGQANTGELFF
>TRBV2|-|TRBJ2-7|once
TGTGCCAGCATTGGCAGGGCCCCCTACGAGCAGTACTTC
CASIGRAPYEQYF
>TRBV19|-|TRBJ2-3|few
TGTGCCAGTAGTATCTCGGCGGGGAGCACAGATACGCAGTATTTT
CASSISAGSTDTQYF
>TRBV29-1|TRBD1|TRBJ1-1|-
TGCAGCGTTGACAACCGACAGGGGGCTGAAGCTTTCTTT
CSVDNRQGAEAFF
>TRBV7-3|-|TRBJ2-1|-
TGTGCCAGCAGCTTACGGGCCGGGAGCTCCTACAATGAGCAGTTCTTC
CASSLRAGSSYNEQFF
>TRBV3-1/TRBV3-2|TRBD2|TRBJ2-3|-
TGTGCCAGCAGCACGCGGGGGGGGACAGATACGCAGTATTTT
CASSTRGGTDTQYF
>TRBV14|TRBD2|TRBJ2-1|-
TGTGCCAGCAGCCAAGCCCGACTAGCGGGGCTTTACAATGAGCAGTTCTTC
CASSQARLAGLYNEQFF
>TRBV6-5|-|TRBJ1-2|-
TGTGCCAGCAGTTACTTTCGGGGGAACGACTATGGCTACACCTTC
CASSYFRGNDYGYTF
>TRBV18|-|TRBJ2-3|-
TGTGCCAGCTCACCCCCGTCAGATACGCAGTATTTT
CASSPPSDTQYF
>TRBV7-2|TRBD1|TRBJ1-2|once
TGTGCCAGCAGCCCATCTAAGGCAGGGGGAGCCTATGGCTACACCTTC
CASSPSKAGGAYGYTF
>TRBV9|TRBD2|TRBJ2-3|once
TGTGCCAGCGGGCGGGGGGGCCCGACAGATACGCAGTATTTT
CASGRGGPTDTQYF
>TRBV9|-|TRBJ2-5|once
TGTGCCAGCAGCGTAGTGGGACTCAGTGAAGAGACCCAGTACTTC
CASSVVGLSEETQYF
>TRBV30|-|TRBJ2-1|-
TGTGCCTGGAGTGTACGGGGAGTGGGCGGTGAGCAGTTCTTC
CAWSVRGVGGEQFF
>TRBV10-3|-|TRBJ1-3|-
TGTGCCATCAAGCCAGGGAAAGGAAACACCATATATTTT
CAIKPGKGNTIYF
>TRBV5-5|TRBD2|TRBJ2-2|-
TGTGCCAGCAGCTTAACAGCGGGAGGGCCGAACACCGGGGAGCTGTTTTTT
CASSLTAGGPNTGELFF
>TRBV6-2/TRBV6-3|TRBD2|TRBJ2-1|-
TGTGCCAGCAGTTACTCGAGTATAGCGGGAGCCCCCAATGAGCAGTTCTTC
CASSYSSIAGAPNEQFF
>TRBV6-1|-|TRBJ2-1|-
TGTGCCAGCAGTGAAGCGTCAGGGCTGGGTAATGAGCAGTTCTTC
CASSEASGLGNEQFF
>TRBV2|-|TRBJ1-1|-
TGTGCCAGCCAGGCGGGAATGGGTTCCTTCACTGAAGCTTTCTTT
CASQAGMGSFTEAFF
>TRBV5-1|-|TRBJ2-3|-
TGCGCCAGCAACCCTCCCGGGGCAGATACGCAGTATTTT
CASNPPGADTQYF
>TRBV6-1|-|TRBJ1-4|-
TGTGCCAGCAGTGAAGCGGGTTACAGAGGGGAAAAACTGTTTTTT
CASSEAGYRGEKLFF
>TRBV19|-|TRBJ2-7|-
TGTGCCAGTAGTATAGATCACTACGAGCAGTACTTC
CASSIDHYEQYF
>TRBV29-1|TRBD2|TRBJ2-1|few
TGCAGCATGACTAGCGGGAGTGGAAATGAGCAGTTCTTC
CSMTSGSGNEQFF